These 14 T cell receptor beta chains were sequenced from one sample in a study of shared clonotypes between healthy human individuals. Assay: immunoSEQ multiplex PCR; the TCRdb copy retains only in-frame clones and omits some. The sample yields roughly 1,000,000 clones, 70% to 80% seen once. The material sequenced was memory CD4+ T cells from PBMCs. Subset denoted: CD45RA-negative fraction. The receptors originated from a man between 18 and 29 years old in good health. Some clones in this sample may be carry-over from other donors' samples.

This clone was observed many times. The chain carries TRBV6-5 and TRBJ2-2; 9 bases line up with TRBD1. The CDR3 is 15 amino acids. Germline V gene data show CDR1 as MNHEY and CDR2 as SVGAGI. V was pared by 6 bases and J by 5 bases, with 7 bases of the junction left unmatched. CDR3 coding DNA: TGTGCCAGCAGCTCTGACAGGGGGAGAACCGGGGAGCTGTTTTTT. Translated: CASSSDRGRTGELFF.

This clone was seen a single time. The gene calls are TRBV5-4 and TRBJ2-1, with 9 bases matching TRBD2. Trimming removed 9 bases from V and 9 bases from J; junction bases left unmatched: 16. CDR1 and CDR2 (germline): SGHNT, YYREEE (reference sequence). This CDR3 is 15 amino acids long. The CDR3 DNA reads TGTGCCACCACCCTTGGAGGGCGGGAGGGAAGTGAGCAGTTCTTC. This sequence encodes CATTLGGREGSEQFF.

The chain is built from TRBV6-1 and TRBJ2-1; 11 positions match TRBD2. Trimming at V came to 6 bases and at J to 6 bases, leaving 1 base not matched to a gene. CDR1 and CDR2 (germline): MNHNS, SASEGT. This CDR3 contains 13 residues. The CDR3 nucleotides read TGTGCCAGCAGACTAGCGGGAGTCAATGAGCAGTTCTTC. This gives the protein CASRLAGVNEQFF.

The chain joins TRBV19 to TRBJ1-5; maybe TRBD1 (6 bases). The germline gives CDR1 LNHDA, CDR2 SQIVND (reference sequence). The CDR3 has 15 residues. Trimming stripped 6 bases from V and 4 bases from J, with 16 bases between. CDR3 sequence: CASSLQGDLNQPQHF. CDR3 coding DNA: TGTGCCAGTAGCCTACAGGGAGACCTTAATCAGCCCCAGCATTTT.

V is TRBV5-4 and J is TRBJ2-5, with 10 bases that match TRBD2. The J call may be faulty, since TRBJ2-7 better matches the DNA end. Germline-derived CDR1 and CDR2 are SGHNT and YYREEE (reference sequence). This CDR3 is built from 15 residues. CDR3 bases: TGTGCCAGCAGCAACGAGGGACTAGCGTACTACGAGCAGTACTTC. It yields the protein CASSNEGLAYYEQYF.

This chain connects TRBV4-3 to TRBJ2-7, with a weak D call TRBD2 (5 bases). CDR3 size: 15 residues. The V gene's germline CDR1 is LGHNA and CDR2 YSLEER. V was cut by 0 bases and J by 2 bases, with 11 bases left in between. The DNA of the CDR3 is TGCGCCAGCAGCCAAGACTTTGACGGGACCTACGAGCAGTACTTC. Protein: CASSQDFDGTYEQYF.

The CDR3 is CASSLDRVGGEKLFF. The DNA for the CDR3 is TGTGCCAGCAGCTTAGATCGGGTGGGGGGTGAAAAACTGTTTTTT. The rearrangement uses TRBV11-2 and TRBJ1-4; D is possibly TRBD1 (5 bases). Germline lookup yields CDR1 SGHAT and CDR2 FQNNGV. The CDR3 totals 15 residues. Trimming shortened V by 0 bases and J by 7 bases, and 12 bases separated the two germline ends.

CDR3 in DNA: TGCGCCAGCAGCTTAGAGGGCGATCGTGAAAAACTGTTTTTT. This gives the protein CASSLEGDREKLFF. The V gene is TRBV5-1, the J gene TRBJ1-4; D is uncertain. This CDR3 is 14 amino acids long. Germline CDR1 SGHRS, CDR2 YFSETQ. Trimming pared 2 bases from V and 7 bases from J, leaving 12 bases between.

This clone was seen more than once but under ten times. This same CDR3 is encoded by further DNA sequences in the sample. This chain uses TRBV5-1 with TRBJ1-3; TRBD1 matches at 7 bases. This CDR3 region has 14 residues. Germline CDR1 is SGHRS and CDR2 is YFSETQ. With V trimmed by 3 bases and J by 1 base, 1 base remained unmatched. The CDR3 loop is CASSWDSSGNTIYF. CDR3 in DNA: TGCGCCAGCAGCTGGGACAGTTCTGGAAACACCATATATTTT.

This clone occurred a few times. The V and J genes are TRBV7-9 and TRBJ1-1, with a weak D call TRBD1 (6 bases). Germline CDR1 and CDR2: SEHNR and FQNEAQ (reference sequence). The CDR3 covers 17 residues. V lost 0 bases, J lost 4 bases, and 18 bases lay in between. The CDR3 sequence is CASSLARGVAGGTEAFF. The CDR3 DNA sequence: TGTGCCAGCAGCTTAGCGAGGGGGGTGGCCGGTGGCACTGAAGCTTTCTTT.

The table lists this clone with many counts. This chain joins TRBV28 and TRBJ1-2, with D maybe TRBD1 (5 bases). Germline assignment: CDR1 MDHEN and CDR2 SYDVKM. V was clipped by 7 bases and J by 5 bases, with 14 bases between them. The CDR3 has 13 residues. This CDR3 reads CASKMGGIYGYTF. The CDR3 nucleotides read TGTGCCAGCAAAATGGGGGGGATTTATGGCTACACCTTC.

The gene calls are TRBV9 and TRBJ2-5; D is uncertain. Germline lookup yields CDR1 SGDLS and CDR2 YYNGEE. The CDR3 sequence is 12 residues long. Between the trimmed V and J ends, which lost 2 bases and 3 bases, there was a span of 5 bases. The CDR3 here is CASSVSEETQYF. CDR3 nucleotide sequence: TGTGCCAGCAGCGTGTCCGAAGAGACCCAGTACTTC.

This sequence joins TRBV28 and TRBJ2-7; D gene unclear. Germline V gene data show CDR1 as MDHEN and CDR2 as SYDVKM. The V end lost 3 bases, the J end lost 3 bases, and 15 bases lay between the germline ends. The CDR3 sequence is 15 residues long. As DNA, the CDR3 is TGTGCCAGCAGTTTCCACTCCAGCTGGGACTACGAGCAGTACTTC. Translating it yields CASSFHSSWDYEQYF.

Comment on this clone: Other nucleotide sequences in the sample specify the same CDR3. This chain joins TRBV9 and TRBJ1-1; no definite D call. The CDR3 has 13 amino acids. Germline assignment: CDR1 SGDLS and CDR2 YYNGEE. V lost 0 bases, J lost 1 base, and 4 bases lay in between. The CDR3 region has the DNA TGTGCCAGCAGCGTAGCTCGGAACACTGAAGCTTTCTTT. Its translation is CASSVARNTEAFF.